The clone carrying this T cell receptor beta chain showed up many times. The data stem from a study of naive and memory T cell subsets. Ligated cDNA underwent four rounds of PCR with nested alpha and beta constant region primers and SP2. Blood and skin TCR RNA was reverse transcribed with alpha and beta constant primers. One entry per CDR3 protein, called by TCRdb with MiXCR from the UMI-ligation and nested PCR reads. The table lists approximately 21,000 distinct CDR3 sequences, nearly 6% of them singletons. As for treatment: skin biopsy from PPD injection site in Mantoux-positive individual. TCR cDNA received a 3' ligated oligonucleotide that carried a UMI. Germline V gene sequence: CDR1 LGHNA, CDR2 YSLEER. Germline trimming cut 1 base from V and 3 bases from J; bases unmatched to any gene: 11. The CDR3 contains 18 residues.

The specimen comprised skin, sampled from a tuberculin skin test site. This rearrangement joins TRBV4-3 to TRBJ2-3; 9 nucleotides match TRBD2. The sequence came from an adult in good health. CDR3 residues: CASSQGYGLAGLTDTQYF. Written as DNA, the CDR3 is TGCGCCAGCAGCCAAGGGTATGGCCTAGCGGGACTAACAGATACGCAGTATTTT.